Below, 6 T cell receptor beta chains from the same sample are listed, as sequenced in a study of spatial heterogeneity in lung cancer. Overall study results and limits: It was found that expanded intratumoral alpha and beta TCR counts tracked tumor mutation counts.

TCRdb re-analysed the 5' RACE reads in MiXCR, keeping a single row per CDR3 protein. Of fewer than 12,000 distinct CDR3 sequences listed, about 13% are singletons. Time point of the sample: sample taken at primary tumor resection. No cognate antigen is known for these TCRs. The sample was lung tumor tissue, taken at surgery. The receptor source for this set is a male donor with early-stage non-small cell lung cancer.

This chain joins TRBV29-1 and TRBJ1-1; 7 bases align to TRBD1. Trimming at V came to 4 bases and at J to 1 base, leaving 6 bases not matched to a gene. This CDR3 contains 14 residues. CDR1 SQVTM and CDR2 ANQGSEA come from the germline V gene. The CDR3 is CSVGRQGGNTEAFF. In DNA form, the CDR3 reads TGCAGCGTTGGTAGGCAGGGGGGGAACACTGAAGCTTTCTTT.

V gene TRBV12-2 combines with J gene TRBJ2-5; no DNA check was done on the table's D call, TRBD1. TRBV12-2 is a known pseudogene. The CDR3 is made up of 15 amino acids. The chain's CDR3 is CASRFRGGIQETQYF. CDR3 DNA: TGTGCAAGTCGCTTTCGGGGCGGGATCCAAGAGACCCAGTACTTC.

This clonotype was seen at least ten times. V usage is TRBV6-2 or TRBV6-3 and J usage is TRBJ1-5; D unclear. Trimming left V 4 bases short and J 11 bases short, with 18 bases between. The CDR3 sequence is 14 residues long. Per the germline V gene, CDR1 is MNHEY and CDR2 is SVGEGT. For the CDR3, the DNA is TGTGCCAGCAGTTCCCCCAGCCTCGCCTCGGCCCAGCATTTT. This sequence encodes CASSSPSLASAQHF.

This clonotype was picked up many times. J is TRBJ2-7 and V is TRBV20-1; the D call may be TRBD1 or TRBD2 (6 bases each). Per the germline V gene, CDR1 is DFQATT and CDR2 is SNEGSKA (reference sequence). The CDR3 has 16 residues. V shed 6 bases and J shed 2 bases, with 23 bases lying between them. The CDR3 protein is CSAQSGGGGTPYEQYF. Here the CDR3 DNA reads TGCAGTGCACAAAGTGGAGGAGGGGGGACCCCCTACGAGCAGTACTTC.

The chain uses TRBV6-1 and TRBJ2-5; 10 bases map to TRBD1. Germline loops: CDR1 MNHNS, CDR2 SASEGT. V shed 5 bases, J shed 0 bases, and the junction held 6 bases outside the gene matches. The CDR3 runs 16 residues. Written as DNA, the CDR3 is TGTGCCAGCAGTTTCCGGGACAGGGGCTACCAAGAGACCCAGTACTTC. It is translated as CASSFRDRGYQETQYF.

This clonotype was found a few times. V is TRBV27 and J is TRBJ2-5, with 15 nucleotides matching TRBD2. Germline V gives CDR1 MNHEY, CDR2 SMNVEV (reference sequence). Unmatched junction bases numbered 11, after V lost 7 bases and J lost 5 bases. CDR3 size: 17 residues. The CDR3 bases are TGTGCCAGCAAGCCAGGGACTAGCGGGGGGCCTGTGGAGACCCAGTACTTC. Translation: CASKPGTSGGPVETQYF.